A selection of T cell receptor beta chains follows, all from one sample in a study of control samples from healthy donors and cancer patients. TCRdb's table, derived via immunoSEQ multiplex PCR, lists solely in-frame clones and lacks some. The sample has about 150,000 clones; more than 85% are singletons. The material sequenced was blood. These receptors were obtained from a woman between 35 and 50 years old in good health. CDR3s include the opening cysteine and the closing phenylalanine or tryptophan. D genes are given only for firm matches. Size tells how often a clone was seen (once, few, many) or the class of an expanded clone, and some rows leave it out.

length,D,size,V,J,CDR3,DNA
15,TRBD1,NA,TRBV3-1/TRBV3-2,TRBJ1-3,CASSPGTASGNTIYF,TGTGCCAGCAGCCCAGGGACAGCCTCTGGAAACACCATATATTTT
14,TRBD1,many,TRBV18,TRBJ1-2,CASSETGIDYGYTF,TGTGCCAGCTCAGAGACAGGGATTGACTATGGCTACACCTTC
14,NA,NA,TRBV6-1,TRBJ1-2,CASSEGVDRYGYTF,TGTGCCAGCAGTGAAGGTGTGGACCGCTATGGCTACACCTTC
14,NA,NA,TRBV6-1,TRBJ2-7,CASSEVGQSYEQYF,TGTGCCAGCAGTGAAGTAGGTCAGTCCTACGAGCAGTACTTC
15,NA,once,TRBV9,TRBJ2-7,CASSVGGKSSYEQYF,TGTGCCAGCAGCGTCGGGGGTAAGAGCTCCTACGAGCAGTACTTC
15,NA,few,TRBV7-9,TRBJ1-2,CASSVRDGGDYGYTF,TGTGCCAGCAGCGTAAGGGACGGGGGGGACTATGGCTACACCTTC
12,TRBD1,NA,TRBV29-1,TRBJ1-2,CSLGGQGYGYTF,TGCAGCTTGGGAGGACAGGGGTATGGCTACACCTTC
15,NA,few,TRBV15,TRBJ2-7,CATSREGGQSYEQYF,TGTGCCACCAGCAGAGAGGGGGGCCAGTCCTACGAGCAGTACTTC
14,NA,once,TRBV2,TRBJ1-1,CASSEEGRRKLAFF,TGTGCCAGCAGTGAGGAGGGGCGCCGGAAGTTGGCTTTCTTT
17,NA,NA,TRBV7-9,TRBJ1-5,CASSSSRGRGANQPQHF,TGTGCCAGCAGCTCAAGCAGGGGTCGTGGGGCAAATCAGCCCCAGCATTTT
14,NA,NA,TRBV7-9,TRBJ2-3,CASRNLTGVDTQYF,TGTGCCAGCAGGAACCTTACCGGGGTGGATACGCAGTATTTT
16,NA,NA,TRBV18,TRBJ2-7,CASSPSKPGGSYEQYF,TGTGCCAGCTCACCATCGAAGCCTGGTGGCTCCTACGAGCAGTACTTC
15,NA,NA,TRBV5-8,TRBJ2-3,CASSHGLPSADTQYF,TGTGCCAGCAGCCATGGACTACCGAGCGCAGATACGCAGTATTTT
15,NA,NA,TRBV3-1/TRBV3-2,TRBJ2-1,CASSQGTPGRNEQFF,TGTGCCAGCAGCCAAGGGACACCCGGCAGGAATGAGCAGTTCTTC
16,TRBD1,NA,TRBV27,TRBJ1-5,CASSPTGLLSNQPQHF,TGTGCCAGCAGTCCGACAGGGCTCCTTAGCAATCAGCCCCAGCATTTT
12,NA,NA,TRBV18,TRBJ2-7,CASSPRSYEQYF,TGTGCCAGCTCACCCCGATCCTACGAGCAGTACTTC
16,NA,NA,TRBV28,TRBJ1-4,CASSPGELITNEKLFF,TGTGCCAGCAGTCCAGGGGAGTTGATAACTAATGAAAAACTGTTTTTT
16,TRBD1,once,TRBV28,TRBJ2-3,CASSLPRDRRTDTQYF,TGTGCCAGCAGTTTACCCCGGGACAGACGCACAGATACGCAGTATTTT
17,TRBD2,NA,TRBV2,TRBJ2-1,CASSVWVAGGSYNEQFF,TGTGCCAGCAGTGTTTGGGTAGCGGGGGGGTCCTACAATGAGCAGTTCTTC
12,NA,NA,TRBV5-4,TRBJ1-1,CASSFDKVQAFF,TGTGCCAGCAGCTTCGACAAGGTCCAAGCTTTCTTT
15,TRBD1,NA,TRBV18,TRBJ1-5,CASSPGTGGAQPQHF,TGTGCCAGCTCACCCGGGACAGGTGGAGCTCAGCCCCAGCATTTT
14,NA,NA,TRBV4-1,TRBJ1-3,CASSQPTEGPTIYF,TGCGCCAGCAGCCAACCCACCGAGGGACCCACCATATATTTT
16,TRBD1,NA,TRBV2,TRBJ2-3,CASSSGGRGLTDTQYF,TGTGCCAGCAGCTCTGGAGGCAGGGGGCTCACAGATACGCAGTATTTT
14,TRBD1,NA,TRBV29-1,TRBJ1-2,CSVEDRYRGYGYTF,TGCAGCGTTGAAGATCGGTACAGGGGTTATGGCTACACCTTC
13,TRBD2,NA,TRBV6-5,TRBJ2-5,CASRKLAQETQYF,TGTGCCAGCAGAAAACTAGCGCAAGAGACCCAGTACTTC
11,NA,NA,TRBV27,TRBJ2-2,CASSVGGELFF,TGTGCCAGCTCGGTTGGCGGGGAGCTGTTTTTT
14,NA,NA,TRBV2,TRBJ2-1,CASSRDNLYNEQFF,TGTGCCAGCTCCCGGGACAACCTCTACAATGAGCAGTTCTTC
15,NA,NA,TRBV6-5,TRBJ1-5,CASNQGSYSNQPQHF,TGTGCCAGCAATCAGGGTTCCTATAGCAATCAGCCCCAGCATTTT
16,NA,NA,TRBV27,TRBJ2-5,CASSAAQAGLRETQYF,TGTGCCAGCAGTGCGGCCCAGGCGGGGCTCCGGGAGACCCAGTACTTC
15,NA,NA,TRBV27,TRBJ1-2,CASSLGQGSYYGYTF,TGTGCCAGCAGTTTAGGGCAGGGTTCCTACTATGGCTACACCTTC
15,NA,once,TRBV27,TRBJ2-1,CASTKISAGYNEQFF,TGTGCCAGCACGAAGATTTCCGCGGGTTACAATGAGCAGTTCTTC
15,NA,NA,TRBV3-1/TRBV3-2,TRBJ1-3,CASSQDRSSGNTIYF,TGTGCCAGCAGCCAAGATCGCAGCTCTGGAAACACCATATATTTT
16,NA,NA,TRBV7-9,TRBJ1-2,CASSSTQGTTNYGYTF,TGTGCCAGCAGTTCTACCCAGGGGACAACTAACTATGGCTACACCTTC
13,NA,NA,TRBV11-2,TRBJ1-5,CASTSTGDQPQHF,TGTGCCAGCACCTCAACAGGAGATCAGCCCCAGCATTTT
16,TRBD2,NA,TRBV4-1,TRBJ2-1,CASSRLAGGFYNEQFF,TGCGCCAGCAGCAGACTAGCGGGGGGGTTTTACAATGAGCAGTTCTTC
16,NA,NA,TRBV7-9,TRBJ2-2,CASSIKGGLYTGELFF,TGTGCCAGCAGCATTAAGGGGGGCTTGTACACCGGGGAGCTGTTTTTT
15,TRBD1,NA,TRBV19,TRBJ2-7,CASSFPGQGDYEQYF,TGTGCCAGTAGTTTCCCGGGACAGGGCGACTACGAGCAGTACTTC
12,NA,NA,TRBV7-9,TRBJ1-1,CASSPPATEAFF,TGTGCCAGCAGTCCCCCAGCGACTGAAGCTTTCTTT
14,NA,NA,TRBV2,TRBJ1-4,CASSRDITNEKLFF,TGTGCCAGCAGCCGGGACATAACTAATGAAAAACTGTTTTTT
14,NA,NA,TRBV5-1,TRBJ1-2,CASSLASQNYGYTF,TGCGCCAGCAGCTTGGCTAGCCAGAACTATGGCTACACCTTC
17,TRBD1,NA,TRBV5-1,TRBJ2-3,CASSLLAGGTGTDTQYF,TGCGCCAGCAGCTTGTTGGCAGGGGGCACGGGCACAGATACGCAGTATTTT
13,NA,NA,TRBV5-6,TRBJ2-1,CASSAGTYNEQFF,TGTGCCAGCAGCGCCGGGACTTACAATGAGCAGTTCTTC
13,NA,NA,TRBV13,TRBJ1-2,CASSSGGGYGYTF,TGTGCCAGCAGCTCAGGTGGGGGCTATGGCTACACCTTC
14,NA,NA,TRBV11-2,TRBJ1-3,CASSLDRIGNTIYF,TGTGCCAGCAGCTTAGACCGCATTGGAAACACCATATATTTT